This T cell receptor (beta chain) was profiled in a study of cytomegalovirus exposure and HLA in healthy donors. The PCR was carried out with 60 Vbeta primers and 13 Jbeta primers. Some clones are missing from TCRdb's copy, which holds only in-frame ones; the method was immunoSEQ multiplex PCR. The data contain about 160,000 clones, roughly 80% of them singletons. Unrecorded immune exposures were likely, despite nominal health at sampling. CDR3 length: 16 residues. Germline assignment: CDR1 LGHNA and CDR2 YSLEER. With 4 bases removed from V and 0 bases from J, the gap between germline ends came to 13 bases. As for this clone: Its specificity is unknown.

Study conclusions and caveats: Exclusion as indistinguishable affected some V segments, including TRBV6-2 and TRBV6-3. Most CMV-associated TCR beta chains appeared HLA-restricted in a later analysis.

The receptor was isolated from a woman in her twenties or thirties in good health and CMV-seropositive. Sequenced input: PBMCs. The chain carries TRBV4-3 and TRBJ2-1; perhaps TRBD2 as D (5 bases). The CDR3 bases are TGCGCCAGCAGCCGAGAGGGAGTTACCTCCTACAATGAGCAGTTCTTC. Protein: CASSREGVTSYNEQFF.